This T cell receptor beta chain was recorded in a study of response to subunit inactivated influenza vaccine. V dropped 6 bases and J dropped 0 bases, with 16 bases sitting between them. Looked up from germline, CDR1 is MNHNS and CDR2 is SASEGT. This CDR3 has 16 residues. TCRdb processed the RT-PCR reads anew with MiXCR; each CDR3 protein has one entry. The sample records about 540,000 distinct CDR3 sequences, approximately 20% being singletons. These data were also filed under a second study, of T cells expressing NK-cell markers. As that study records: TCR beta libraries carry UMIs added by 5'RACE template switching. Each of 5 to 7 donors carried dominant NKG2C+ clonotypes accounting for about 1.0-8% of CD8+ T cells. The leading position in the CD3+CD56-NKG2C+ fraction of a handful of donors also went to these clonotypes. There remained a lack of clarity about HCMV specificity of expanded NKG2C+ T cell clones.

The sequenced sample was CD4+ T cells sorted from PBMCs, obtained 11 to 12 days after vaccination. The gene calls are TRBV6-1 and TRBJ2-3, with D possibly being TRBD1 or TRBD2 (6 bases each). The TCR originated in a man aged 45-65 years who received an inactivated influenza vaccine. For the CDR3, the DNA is TGTGCCAGCAGGTCTAGGGGGGCTGGTAGCACAGATACGCAGTATTTT. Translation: CASRSRGAGSTDTQYF.